This is a list of T cell receptor beta chains from one sample in a study of shared clonotypes between healthy human individuals. The assay was immunoSEQ multiplex PCR, and TCRdb's table has in-frame clones only and misses some. This table holds under 2,500,000 clones, 90% to 97% found once. Sequencing was done on a sample of naive CD4+ T cells sorted from blood. The receptors here all came from a man aged 18 to 29 in good health. Both conserved end residues are part of each CDR3. Each record gives: V gene, clone size, D gene, J gene, CDR3 DNA, CDR3 protein. The D gene is left open where the match is weak. Not every row has a clone size; where given, it reads once, few, many or a size class.

>TRBV7-9|NA|NA|TRBJ2-2
TGTGCCAGCAGCTTAGCGGGTTCGGCTAGACCACGCGATGAGCTGTTTTTT
CASSLAGSARPRDELFF
>TRBV11-1|NA|TRBD1|TRBJ2-7
TGTGCCAGCAGCCCCGACAGGGGGCTCTACGAGCAGTACTTC
CASSPDRGLYEQYF
>TRBV18|NA|TRBD1|TRBJ1-1
TGTGCCAGCTCACCACCTACAGGGGGTAGCGCTGAAGCTTTCTTT
CASSPPTGGSAEAFF
>TRBV11-2|NA|NA|TRBJ2-3
TGTGCCAGCAGCCTTCGGGTCGAGATGGATACGCAGTATTTT
CASSLRVEMDTQYF
>TRBV9|NA|NA|TRBJ1-4
TGTGCCAGCAGCGTAGACGGGCACCCTTTCTCAACTAATGAAAAACTGTTTTTT
CASSVDGHPFSTNEKLFF
>TRBV11-2|NA|TRBD1|TRBJ2-7
TGTGCCAGCAGCTTAGGGGCAGGGGGCCCCTACGAGCAGTACTTC
CASSLGAGGPYEQYF
>TRBV5-1|NA|NA|TRBJ2-1
TGCGCCAGCAGCTCCCTCGACCGGGAACTATACAATGAGCAGTTCTTC
CASSSLDRELYNEQFF
>TRBV2|few|TRBD1|TRBJ1-2
TGTGCCAGCAGAACCGGGACAGGGTTTGGCTACACCTTC
CASRTGTGFGYTF
>TRBV5-4|NA|TRBD1|TRBJ1-1
TGTGCCAGCAGCTTATCCCCGGGACAGGGGGTGGGGATCTTT
CASSLSPGQGVGIF
>TRBV7-2|NA|TRBD1|TRBJ1-6
TGTGCCAGCAGCTCAGGACAGGGGGCGGCATCACCCCTCCACTTT
CASSSGQGAASPLHF
>TRBV19|NA|NA|TRBJ1-6
TGTGCCAGTAGTATCTTGGGGAATTCACCCCTCCACTTT
CASSILGNSPLHF
>TRBV5-1|NA|TRBD2|TRBJ2-5
TGCGCCAGCAGCGACGGACTAGCGAGGGAGACCCAGTACTTC
CASSDGLARETQYF
>TRBV18|NA|NA|TRBJ2-7
TGTGCCAGCTCACCACCTCGAGCCTACGAGCAGTACTTC
CASSPPRAYEQYF
>TRBV18|NA|NA|TRBJ2-7
TGTGCCAGCTCACCGGGTGCCTCCTACGAGCAGTACTTC
CASSPGASYEQYF
>TRBV6-1|NA|TRBD2|TRBJ2-5
TGTGCCAGCAGTGGCGGGGGGACCCAGTACTTC
CASSGGGTQYF
>TRBV10-3|NA|NA|TRBJ2-1
TGTGCCATCAGTGAGTCGGGCCCTACGGATGAGCAGTTCTTC
CAISESGPTDEQFF
>TRBV6-5|NA|TRBD2|TRBJ2-7
TGTGCCAGCAGTTACATCCCGGGCGGGAGAAACGAGCAGTACTTC
CASSYIPGGRNEQYF
>TRBV5-6|NA|NA|TRBJ2-5
TGTGCCAGCAGCTTGGTAGCGCCGGAGACCCAGTACTTC
CASSLVAPETQYF
>TRBV11-3|NA|NA|TRBJ2-2
TGTGCCAGCAGCCCGACTAACACCGGGGAGCTGTTTTTT
CASSPTNTGELFF
>TRBV5-4|NA|NA|TRBJ1-3
TGTGCCAGCAGCTTGGCTGGAGGCGGCACCTCTGGAAACACCATATATTTT
CASSLAGGGTSGNTIYF
>TRBV7-8|once|NA|TRBJ1-5
TGTGCCAGCAGCTTCACGCTGGCCCCGGGACACACCAATCAGCCCCAGCATTTT
CASSFTLAPGHTNQPQHF
>TRBV18|NA|NA|TRBJ1-1
TGTGCCAGCTCACCCTCGTTGGGGCCTGAAGCTTTCTTT
CASSPSLGPEAFF
>TRBV5-6|NA|TRBD2|TRBJ2-1
TGTGCCAGCAGCTTCGGACTAGGGGTTGTGGATGAGCAGTTCTTC
CASSFGLGVVDEQFF
>TRBV11-2|NA|NA|TRBJ1-2
TGTGCCAGCAGCCCACTGGCCGGGGGCGGGAATGGCTACACCTTC
CASSPLAGGGNGYTF
>TRBV30|NA|NA|TRBJ1-1
TGTGCCTGGAGTGTGTGGCAGTCGAACACTGAAGCTTTCTTT
CAWSVWQSNTEAFF
>TRBV7-3|NA|NA|TRBJ2-3
TGTGCCAGCAGCTTACGGGGAGGCACAGATACGCAGTATTTT
CASSLRGGTDTQYF
>TRBV7-8|once|NA|TRBJ1-3
TGTGCCAGCAGCTTACAACAGAACTCTGGAAACACCATATATTTT
CASSLQQNSGNTIYF
>TRBV5-5|once|TRBD2|TRBJ2-5
TGTGCCAGCAGCTTTCCTAGCGGGAGGGTCCAAGAGACCCAGTACTTC
CASSFPSGRVQETQYF
>TRBV27|NA|NA|TRBJ1-5
TGTGCCAGCAAAATTAGGGACGGCAATCAGCCCCAGCATTTT
CASKIRDGNQPQHF
>TRBV10-3|NA|NA|TRBJ2-7
TGTGCCATCACGTCCGGTAAGCCCTACGAGCAGTACTTC
CAITSGKPYEQYF
>TRBV5-1|NA|TRBD1|TRBJ1-2
TGCGCCAGCAGCGGCCTGGGACAGGGGGATGGCTACACCTTC
CASSGLGQGDGYTF
>TRBV5-1|once|NA|TRBJ2-5
TGCGCCAGCAGCCCAAACGCGGACTTCCAAGAGACCCAGTACTTC
CASSPNADFQETQYF
>TRBV27|NA|TRBD1|TRBJ1-4
TGTGCCAGCAGTTTATTCTACAGGGGAAATGAAAAACTGTTTTTT
CASSLFYRGNEKLFF
>TRBV5-1|NA|NA|TRBJ2-3
TGCGCCAGCAGCAGGGACCGTGCCCGCACAGATACGCAGTATTTT
CASSRDRARTDTQYF
>TRBV7-2|NA|TRBD2|TRBJ2-7
TGTGCCAGCAGCTTAGCGGGAAGACTAGCGGGACGTACCGAATACGAGCAGTACTTC
CASSLAGRLAGRTEYEQYF
>TRBV18|NA|NA|TRBJ1-6
TGTGCCAGCTCACCACAATCAGGACCGCTTAATTCACCCCTCCACTTT
CASSPQSGPLNSPLHF
>TRBV28|NA|NA|TRBJ2-2
TGTGCCAGCAGTTTAATTCGGGGAAGCACCGGGGAGCTGTTTTTT
CASSLIRGSTGELFF
>TRBV30|NA|TRBD1|TRBJ1-6
TGTGCCTGGAGTGCGGACAGGGCTTCACCCCTCCACTTT
CAWSADRASPLHF
>TRBV11-3|NA|TRBD2|TRBJ2-3
TGTGCCAGCAGCTTAGGCGGCGGGAGCGGCACAGATACGCAGTATTTT
CASSLGGGSGTDTQYF
>TRBV7-9|NA|NA|TRBJ1-2
TGTGCCAGCAGCCAAGGGGATTGGGCTAACTATGGCTACACCTTC
CASSQGDWANYGYTF
>TRBV5-1|NA|NA|TRBJ2-5
TGCGCCAGCAGCTTGGCTGGGGGACCGACCCAGTACTTC
CASSLAGGPTQYF
>TRBV19|NA|NA|TRBJ1-1
TGTGCCAGTAGTACAGGTTGGACTGAAGCTTTCTTT
CASSTGWTEAFF
>TRBV27|NA|NA|TRBJ2-7
TGTGCCAGCAGTTTTCGGGGTGGCGAGCAGTACTTC
CASSFRGGEQYF
>TRBV11-1|NA|TRBD2|TRBJ2-7
TGTGCCAGCAGCCGGACTAGCGGGGGCTACGAGCAGTACTTC
CASSRTSGGYEQYF
>TRBV20-1|NA|NA|TRBJ1-1
TGCAGTGCTAGGCCCGGGACTCTAGCTTTCTTT
CSARPGTLAFF
>TRBV5-4|NA|TRBD1|TRBJ2-7
TGTGCCAGCAGCTTGGGGGGACAGGGGGCTAGCTACGAGCAGTACTTC
CASSLGGQGASYEQYF
>TRBV29-1|NA|NA|TRBJ2-1
TGCAGCGTTGCTTCTTCGAGCTCCTACAATGAGCAGTTCTTC
CSVASSSSYNEQFF
>TRBV6-6|NA|NA|TRBJ1-4
TGTGCCAGCAGTTACGATGGCAGGGGCAATGAAAAACTGTTTTTT
CASSYDGRGNEKLFF
>TRBV10-3|NA|TRBD2|TRBJ2-3
TGTGCCATCAGTGATGGACTAGCGGGGGTAGCGGATACGCAGTATTTT
CAISDGLAGVADTQYF
>TRBV6-4|once|NA|TRBJ2-7
TGTGCCAGCAGTGCCGAGGACGGCTACGAGCAGTACTTC
CASSAEDGYEQYF
>TRBV7-9|once|NA|TRBJ2-5
TGTGCCAGCAGCTACTCGTCCAGCCAAGAGACCCAGTACTTC
CASSYSSSQETQYF
>TRBV2|NA|NA|TRBJ1-3
TGTGCCAGCAGCCAGGGTGTTAACACCATATATTTT
CASSQGVNTIYF